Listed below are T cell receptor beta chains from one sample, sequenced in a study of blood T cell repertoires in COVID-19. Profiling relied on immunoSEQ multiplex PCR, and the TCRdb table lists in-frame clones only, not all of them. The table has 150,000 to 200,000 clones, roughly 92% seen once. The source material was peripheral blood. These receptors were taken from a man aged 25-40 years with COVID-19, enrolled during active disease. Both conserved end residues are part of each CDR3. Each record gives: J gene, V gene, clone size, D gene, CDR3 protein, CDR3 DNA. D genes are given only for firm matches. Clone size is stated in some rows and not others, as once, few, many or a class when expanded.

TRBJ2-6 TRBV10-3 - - CAIKQAPGSGANVLTF TGTGCCATCAAACAGGCCCCGGGCTCTGGGGCCAACGTCCTGACTTTC
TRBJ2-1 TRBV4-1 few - CASSLDNYNEQFF TGCGCCAGCAGCCTGGACAACTACAATGAGCAGTTCTTC
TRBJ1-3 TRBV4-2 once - CASSQDPVRRNTIYF TGTGCCAGCAGCCAAGATCCTGTCAGGAGAAACACCATATATTTT
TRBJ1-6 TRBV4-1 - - CASSQGQASSYNSPLHF TGCGCCAGCAGCCAAGGACAGGCAAGCTCCTATAATTCACCCCTCCACTTT
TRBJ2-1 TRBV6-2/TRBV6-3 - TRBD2 CASSYSGLAGGPQFF TGTGCCAGCAGTTACTCGGGACTAGCGGGGGGGCCGCAGTTCTTC
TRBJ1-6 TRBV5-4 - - CASSFGSYNSPLHF TGTGCCAGCAGCTTTGGGAGTTATAATTCACCCCTCCACTTT
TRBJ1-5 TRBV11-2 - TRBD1 CASSFNPDRVYQPQHF TGTGCCAGCAGCTTCAACCCGGACAGGGTCTATCAGCCCCAGCATTTT
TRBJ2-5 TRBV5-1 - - CASSFRQGIGGTQYF TGCGCCAGCAGCTTCCGACAGGGCATCGGGGGGACCCAGTACTTC
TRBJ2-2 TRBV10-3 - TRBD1 CAISESVTGGLSYTGELFF TGTGCCATCAGTGAGTCTGTGACAGGGGGCCTTAGTTACACCGGGGAGCTGTTTTTT
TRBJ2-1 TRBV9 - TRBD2 CASSVGLVPSGGLNEQFF TGTGCCAGCAGCGTAGGTCTAGTCCCGTCGGGGGGGCTGAATGAGCAGTTCTTC
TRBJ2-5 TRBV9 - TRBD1 CASSDGTGGTQYF TGTGCCAGCAGCGATGGGACAGGGGGGACCCAGTACTTC
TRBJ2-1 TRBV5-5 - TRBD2 CASSARETAGGKEQFF TGTGCCAGCAGCGCCCGTGAGACAGCGGGGGGGAAAGAGCAGTTCTTC
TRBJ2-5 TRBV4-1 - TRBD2 CASNPSGGARETQYF TGCGCCAGCAACCCTAGCGGGGGGGCTCGAGAGACCCAGTACTTC
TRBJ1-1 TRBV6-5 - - CASSGLGSGTEAFF TGTGCCAGCAGCGGCCTGGGGAGTGGGACTGAAGCTTTCTTT
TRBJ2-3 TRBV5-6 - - CASSLLGLAGTDTQYF TGTGCCAGCAGCTTGCTTGGGCTAGCAGGCACAGATACGCAGTATTTT
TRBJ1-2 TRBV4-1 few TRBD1 CASSQETGDYGYTF TGCGCCAGCAGCCAAGAGACAGGGGACTATGGCTACACCTTC
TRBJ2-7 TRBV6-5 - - CASTLWETGGYEQYF TGTGCCAGCACCCTATGGGAGACAGGCGGCTACGAGCAGTACTTC
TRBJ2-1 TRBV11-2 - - CASSLDRGLQFF TGTGCCAGCAGCTTAGATCGCGGACTACAGTTCTTC
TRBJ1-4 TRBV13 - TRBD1 CASSSTGGSTNEKLFF TGTGCCAGCAGCTCGACAGGGGGATCAACTAATGAAAAACTGTTTTTT
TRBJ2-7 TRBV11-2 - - CASSPTAAVSYEQYF TGTGCCAGCAGCCCCACCGCGGCCGTCTCCTACGAGCAGTACTTC
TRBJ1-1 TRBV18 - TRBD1 CASSPIWTGGNTEAFF TGTGCCAGCTCACCCATTTGGACAGGGGGAAACACTGAAGCTTTCTTT
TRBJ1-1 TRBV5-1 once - CASSQGLEAFF TGCGCCAGCTCACAGGGTTTGGAAGCTTTCTTT
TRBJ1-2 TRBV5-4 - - CASSFSVSYGYTF TGTGCCAGCAGCTTCTCAGTAAGCTATGGCTACACCTTC
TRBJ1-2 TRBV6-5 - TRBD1 CASSPLGQGSAGYTF TGTGCCAGCAGCCCACTGGGACAGGGCTCCGCTGGCTACACCTTC
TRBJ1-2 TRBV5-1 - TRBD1 CASSLVSSGQGAGGYTF TGCGCCAGCAGCTTGGTCTCGTCTGGACAGGGGGCGGGTGGCTACACCTTC
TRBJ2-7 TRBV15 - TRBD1 CATSRDQGAWEQYF TGTGCCACCAGCAGAGACCAGGGGGCGTGGGAGCAGTACTTC
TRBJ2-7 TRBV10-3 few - CAISGDTSYEQYF TGTGCCATCAGTGGGGACACGTCCTACGAGCAGTACTTC
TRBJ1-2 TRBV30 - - CAWTGALYGYTF TGTGCCTGGACAGGGGCCCTCTATGGCTACACCTTC
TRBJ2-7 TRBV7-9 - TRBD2 CATAGGTTTYEQYF TGTGCCACCGCGGGAGGGACTACAACCTACGAGCAGTACTTC
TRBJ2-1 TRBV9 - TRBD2 CASSVAGVRTSGDNEQFF TGTGCCAGCAGCGTAGCGGGGGTTCGGACTAGCGGTGACAATGAGCAGTTCTTC
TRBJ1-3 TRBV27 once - CASSTGSSGNTIYF TGTGCCAGCAGTACAGGGTCCTCTGGAAACACCATATATTTT
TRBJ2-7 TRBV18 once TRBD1 CASSPSGQGSSEQYF TGTGCCAGCTCACCAAGCGGACAGGGGTCCTCCGAGCAGTACTTC
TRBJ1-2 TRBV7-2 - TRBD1 CASSLALGQPKAVGYTF TGTGCCAGCAGCTTAGCCCTGGGACAGCCAAAAGCGGTAGGCTACACCTTC
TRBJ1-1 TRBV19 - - CASSMLGSGDTEAFF TGTGCCAGTAGTATGCTCGGATCCGGGGACACTGAAGCTTTCTTT
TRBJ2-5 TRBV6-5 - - CASTLTGQETQYF TGTGCCAGCACCCTCACAGGACAAGAGACCCAGTACTTC
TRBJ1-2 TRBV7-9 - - CASSRDSYGYTF TGTGCCAGCAGCCGAGACAGCTATGGCTACACCTTC
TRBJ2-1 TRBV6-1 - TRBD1 CASSGQGSIRSYNEQFF TGTGCCAGCAGTGGACAGGGTAGCATTCGGTCCTACAATGAGCAGTTCTTC
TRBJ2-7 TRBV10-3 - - CAISDRDTYEQYF TGTGCCATCAGTGATCGGGACACATACGAGCAGTACTTC
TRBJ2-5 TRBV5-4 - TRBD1 CASSLDRGRTQETQYF TGTGCCAGCAGCTTGGACAGGGGCCGTACGCAAGAGACCCAGTACTTC
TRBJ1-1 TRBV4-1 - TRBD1 CASSVPGQAIEAFF TGCGCCAGCAGCGTACCGGGACAGGCGATTGAAGCTTTCTTT
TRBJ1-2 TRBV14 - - CASSQDRGGLHGYTF TGTGCCAGCAGCCAAGATCGAGGAGGGCTTCATGGCTACACCTTC
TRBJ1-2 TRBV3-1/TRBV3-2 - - CASSQDFGGNLYGYTF TGTGCCAGCAGCCAAGATTTCGGGGGGAACCTCTATGGCTACACCTTC
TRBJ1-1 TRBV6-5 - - CASSYSAGREAFF TGTGCCAGCAGTTACTCGGCAGGGCGTGAAGCTTTCTTT
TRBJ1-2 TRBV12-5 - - CASGAHRTLHGYTF TGTGCTAGTGGTGCGCATCGGACACTTCATGGCTACACCTTC
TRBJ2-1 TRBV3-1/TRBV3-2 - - CASSLEGALTPVRRFF TGTGCCAGCAGCCTGGAGGGGGCTCTTACCCCCGTCCGTCGGTTCTTC
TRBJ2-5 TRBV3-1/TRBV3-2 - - CASSQAPKTGVRRGETQYF TGTGCCAGCAGCCAAGCACCTAAGACAGGAGTTAGAAGGGGAGAGACCCAGTACTTC
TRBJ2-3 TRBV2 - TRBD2 CARPGLARTDTQYF TGTGCCAGACCGGGACTAGCCCGCACAGATACGCAGTATTTT
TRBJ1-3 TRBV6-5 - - CASSLGGPGNTIYF TGTGCCAGCTCCCTCGGGGGGCCCGGAAACACCATATATTTT
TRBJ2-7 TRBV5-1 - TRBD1 CASSGLDRGTGKYEQYF TGCGCCAGCAGCGGGTTAGACAGGGGAACCGGCAAGTACGAGCAGTACTTC